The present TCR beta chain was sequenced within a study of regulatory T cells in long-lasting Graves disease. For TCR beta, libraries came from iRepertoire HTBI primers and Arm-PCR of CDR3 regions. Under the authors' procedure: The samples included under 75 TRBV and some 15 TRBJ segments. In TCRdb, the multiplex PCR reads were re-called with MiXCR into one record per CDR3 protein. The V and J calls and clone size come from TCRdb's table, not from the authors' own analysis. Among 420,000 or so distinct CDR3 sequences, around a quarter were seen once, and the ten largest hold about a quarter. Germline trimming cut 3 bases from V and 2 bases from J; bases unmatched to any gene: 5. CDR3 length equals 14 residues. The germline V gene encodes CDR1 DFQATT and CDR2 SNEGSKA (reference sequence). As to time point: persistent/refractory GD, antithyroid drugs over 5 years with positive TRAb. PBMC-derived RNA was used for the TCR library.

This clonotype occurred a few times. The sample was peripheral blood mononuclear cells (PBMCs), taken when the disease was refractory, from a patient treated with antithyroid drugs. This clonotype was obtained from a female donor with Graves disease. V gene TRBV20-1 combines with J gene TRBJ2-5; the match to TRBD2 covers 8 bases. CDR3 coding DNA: TGCAGTGCTAGTATTCGCGGGAGGCAAGAGACCCAGTACTTC. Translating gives CSASIRGRQETQYF.